Listed here is a single T cell receptor (beta chain). The source of the sample is a study of cytomegalovirus exposure and HLA in healthy donors. V lost 8 bases, J lost 1 base, and 9 bases lay in between. Germline V gene sequence: CDR1 ENHRY, CDR2 SYGVKD. The CDR3 totals 13 residues. TCRdb keeps only in-frame clones here, not all; method: immunoSEQ multiplex PCR. This sample yields some 320,000 clones, of which about nine tenths are seen a single time; approximately 1.1% belongs to the top ten. The source of this sequence is a woman in her thirties in good health and CMV-seropositive. The specimen sequenced was PBMCs. The chain joins TRBV10-3 to TRBJ1-5, with TRBD1 as a possible D gene (5 bases). The CDR3 sequence is CAISGDSNQPQHF. In DNA, the CDR3 is TGTGCCATCTCCGGGGACAGCAATCAGCCCCAGCATTTT.